The 8 T cell receptor beta chains below come from one sample, sequenced in a study of vaccination effects on CD4 cells after COVID-19. The method was immunoSEQ multiplex PCR; TCRdb's version includes in-frame clones alone and lacks a portion of them. This sample has fewer than 75,000 clones, with 60% to 80% found just once. No cognate antigen is known for these TCRs. Following a roughly 10-day culture, CD4+ T cells were purified. The specimen was CD4+ T cells from PBMCs cultured without peptide, collected before COVID-19 vaccination. These receptors were obtained from a human donor who received a COVID-19 vaccine.

The chain uses TRBV5-1 and TRBJ2-5; 7 bases line up with TRBD1. The CDR3 extends over 14 amino acids. Germline CDR1 is SGHRS and CDR2 is YFSETQ. The V segment lost 0 bases and the J segment 3 bases; nucleotides outside the gene matches: 2. Here the CDR3 reads CASSLVQGEETQYF. Here the CDR3 DNA reads TGCGCCAGCAGCTTGGTGCAGGGGGAAGAGACCCAGTACTTC. The full variable domain, completed using reference TRBV5-1 and TRBJ2-5, is KAGVTQTPRYLIKTRGQQVTLSCSPISGHRSVSWYQQTPGQGLQFLFEYFSETQRNKGNFPGRFSGRQFSNSRSEMNVSTLELGDSALYLCASSLVQGEETQYFGPGTRLLVL.

The chain is built from TRBV19 and TRBJ2-5, with 7 bases matching TRBD1. This CDR3 has 18 amino acids. Germline V CDR1 and CDR2: LNHDA, SQIVND (reference sequence). Trimming cost V 5 bases and J 2 bases; bases outside gene matches: 17. The CDR3 region has the DNA TGTGCCAGTAGTGCCTCGTCCGGGACAGCTACCTCGCAAGAGACCCAGTACTTC. This gives the protein CASSASSGTATSQETQYF.

This clone was picked up a small number of times. The chain employs TRBV6-1 and TRBJ2-4; 9 bases align to TRBD2. The CDR3 contains 17 residues. The germline gives CDR1 MNHNS, CDR2 SASEGT. V shed 2 bases and J 0 bases; nucleotides not matched to a gene: 5. CDR3 DNA: TGTGCCAGCAGTGAAAGGCGGCGGGGGGGAGCCAAAAACATTCAGTACTTC. The encoded protein is CASSERRRGGAKNIQYF.

This clone appeared a few times. This chain joins TRBV5-1 and TRBJ2-2, with no clear D. The CDR3 totals 14 residues. The V end was cut by 6 bases, the J end by 5 bases, with 14 bases between. In germline, CDR1 is SGHRS, CDR2 YFSETQ. As DNA, the CDR3 is TGCGCCAGCATATCAACCCCCGCGACCGGGGAGCTGTTTTTT. Amino acids: CASISTPATGELFF.

The CDR3 sequence: CATSLLGRNTEAFF. The CDR3 DNA reads as TGTGCCACCTCTCTACTGGGGCGGAACACTGAAGCTTTCTTT. The chain links TRBV6-5 to TRBJ1-1; D is possibly TRBD1 (5 bases). CDR1 is MNHEY and CDR2 is SVGAGI in the germline V gene. CDR3 size: 14 residues. Trimming took 10 bases from V and 1 from J, leaving 16 bases between them.

The gene calls are TRBV5-1 and TRBJ1-3; TRBD1 matches at 8 bases. Trimming removed 1 base from V and 1 base from J; junction bases left unmatched: 7. Germline CDR1 and CDR2: SGHRS and YFSETQ. The CDR3 is made up of 17 amino acids. CDR3 nucleotide sequence: TGCGCCAGCAGCTTGCGACCGACAGGGGAATCTGGAAACACCATATATTTT. This translates into CASSLRPTGESGNTIYF.

V gene TRBV7-3 combines with J gene TRBJ2-2, with D possibly TRBD1 on 5 matching bases. Trimming removed 5 bases from V and 4 bases from J, with 8 bases in between. Per the germline V gene, CDR1 is SGHTA and CDR2 is FQGTGA. The CDR3 runs to 13 residues. Here the CDR3 DNA reads TGTGCCAGCAGCATGACAGTCACCGGGGAGCTGTTTTTT. Amino acid sequence: CASSMTVTGELFF.

V usage is TRBV5-5 and J usage is TRBJ1-2; tentatively, D is TRBD1 (5 bases). Deletions cut 4 bases from V and 7 bases from J, with 17 bases between. The CDR3 has 14 residues. Germline-derived CDR1 and CDR2 are SGHKS and YYEKEE (reference sequence). CDR3 DNA: TGTGCCAGCAGCAGTTTCAGGGATAGTAGTGGCTACACCTTC. Its protein is CASSSFRDSSGYTF.